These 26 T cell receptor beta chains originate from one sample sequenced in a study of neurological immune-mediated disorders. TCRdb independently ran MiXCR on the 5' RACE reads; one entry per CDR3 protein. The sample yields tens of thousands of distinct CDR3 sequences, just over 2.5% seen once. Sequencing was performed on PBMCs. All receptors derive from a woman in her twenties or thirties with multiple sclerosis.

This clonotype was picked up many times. The CDR3 bases are TGTGCCAGCAGCCAAATTAGCGGGAGATTGTACTTC. It encodes CASSQISGRLYF. V and J are TRBV3-1 and TRBJ2-7; 9 bases match TRBD2. The CDR3 is 12 amino acids. Looked up from germline, CDR1 is LGHDT and CDR2 is YNNKEL (reference sequence). Trimming at V came to 2 bases and at J to 12 bases, leaving 5 bases not matched to a gene.

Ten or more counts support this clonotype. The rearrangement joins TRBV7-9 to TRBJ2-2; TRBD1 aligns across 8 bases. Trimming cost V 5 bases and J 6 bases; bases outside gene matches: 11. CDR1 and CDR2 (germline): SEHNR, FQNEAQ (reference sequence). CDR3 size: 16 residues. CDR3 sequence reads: CASSLGAGQGPGELFF. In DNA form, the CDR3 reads TGTGCCAGCAGCCTAGGGGCCGGACAGGGTCCCGGGGAGCTGTTTTTT.

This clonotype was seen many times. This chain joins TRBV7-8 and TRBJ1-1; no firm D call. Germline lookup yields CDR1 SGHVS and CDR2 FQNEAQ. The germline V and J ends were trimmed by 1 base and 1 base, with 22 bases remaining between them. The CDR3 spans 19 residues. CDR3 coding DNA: TGTGCCAGCAGCTTAGAGTACGGGTCCCTAGCGACGGGGAACACTGAAGCTTTCTTT. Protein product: CASSLEYGSLATGNTEAFF.

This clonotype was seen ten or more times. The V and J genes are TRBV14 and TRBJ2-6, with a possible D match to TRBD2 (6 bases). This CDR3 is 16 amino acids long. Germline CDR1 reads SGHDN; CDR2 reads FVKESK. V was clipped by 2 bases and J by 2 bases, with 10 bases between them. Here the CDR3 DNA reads TGTGCCAGCAGCCAATTTGGGGGGACTGGGGCCAACGTCCTGACTTTC. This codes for CASSQFGGTGANVLTF.

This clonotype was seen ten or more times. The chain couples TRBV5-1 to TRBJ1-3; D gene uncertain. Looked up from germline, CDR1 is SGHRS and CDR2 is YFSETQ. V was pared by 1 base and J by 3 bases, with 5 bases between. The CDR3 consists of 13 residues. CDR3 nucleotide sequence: TGCGCCAGCAGCTTGAGCTATGGAAACACCATATATTTT. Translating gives CASSLSYGNTIYF.

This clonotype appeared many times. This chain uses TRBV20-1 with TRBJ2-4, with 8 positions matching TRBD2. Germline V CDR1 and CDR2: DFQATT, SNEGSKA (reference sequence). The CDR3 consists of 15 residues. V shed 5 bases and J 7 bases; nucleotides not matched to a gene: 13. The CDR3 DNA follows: TGCAGTGCTCCGACCCCTACTAGCGGTGTGAACATTCAGTACTTC. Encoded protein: CSAPTPTSGVNIQYF.

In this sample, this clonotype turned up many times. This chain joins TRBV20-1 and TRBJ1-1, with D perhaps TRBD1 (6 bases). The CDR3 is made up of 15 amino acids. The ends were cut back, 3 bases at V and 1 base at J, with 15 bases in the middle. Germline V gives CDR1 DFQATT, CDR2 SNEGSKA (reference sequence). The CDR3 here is CSARPTGERNTEAFF. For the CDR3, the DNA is TGCAGTGCTAGGCCGACAGGAGAGAGGAACACTGAAGCTTTCTTT.

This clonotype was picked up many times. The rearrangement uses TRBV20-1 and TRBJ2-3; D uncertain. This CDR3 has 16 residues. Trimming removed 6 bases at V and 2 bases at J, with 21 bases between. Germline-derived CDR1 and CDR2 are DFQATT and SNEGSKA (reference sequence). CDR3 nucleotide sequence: TGCAGTGCCCCGAACGCCGGGCTCCGGCTCACAGATACGCAGTATTTT. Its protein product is CSAPNAGLRLTDTQYF.

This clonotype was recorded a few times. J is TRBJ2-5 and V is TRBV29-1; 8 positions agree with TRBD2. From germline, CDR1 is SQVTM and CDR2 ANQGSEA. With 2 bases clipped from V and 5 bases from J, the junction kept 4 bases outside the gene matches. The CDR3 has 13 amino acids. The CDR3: CSVERGLGETQYF. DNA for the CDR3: TGCAGCGTTGAAAGGGGACTAGGCGAGACCCAGTACTTC.

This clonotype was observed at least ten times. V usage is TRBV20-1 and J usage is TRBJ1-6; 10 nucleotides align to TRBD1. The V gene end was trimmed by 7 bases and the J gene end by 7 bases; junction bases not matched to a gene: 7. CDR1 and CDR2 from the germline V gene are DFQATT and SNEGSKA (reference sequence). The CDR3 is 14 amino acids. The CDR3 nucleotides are TGCAGTGGCCGGGGACAGGGGCCGAATTCACCCCTCCACTTT. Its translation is CSGRGQGPNSPLHF.

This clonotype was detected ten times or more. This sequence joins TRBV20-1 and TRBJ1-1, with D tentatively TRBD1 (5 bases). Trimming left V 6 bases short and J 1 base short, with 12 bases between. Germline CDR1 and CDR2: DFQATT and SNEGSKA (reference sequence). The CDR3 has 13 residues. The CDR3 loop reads CSASEGPNTEAFF. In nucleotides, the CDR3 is TGCAGTGCCAGCGAGGGGCCGAACACTGAAGCTTTCTTT.

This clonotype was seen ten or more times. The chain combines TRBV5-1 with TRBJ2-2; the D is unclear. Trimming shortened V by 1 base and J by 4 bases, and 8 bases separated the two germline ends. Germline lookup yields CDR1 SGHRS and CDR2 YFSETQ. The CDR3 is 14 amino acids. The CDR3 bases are TGCGCCAGCAGCTTGTATCCAAGCACCGGGGAGCTGTTTTTT. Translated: CASSLYPSTGELFF.

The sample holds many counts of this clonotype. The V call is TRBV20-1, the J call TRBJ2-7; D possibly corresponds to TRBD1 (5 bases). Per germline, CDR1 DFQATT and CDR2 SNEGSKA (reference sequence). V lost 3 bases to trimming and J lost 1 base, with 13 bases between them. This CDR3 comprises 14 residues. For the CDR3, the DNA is TGCAGTGCTAGGAGAGCAGGGCAATCCTACGAGCAGTACTTC. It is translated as CSARRAGQSYEQYF.

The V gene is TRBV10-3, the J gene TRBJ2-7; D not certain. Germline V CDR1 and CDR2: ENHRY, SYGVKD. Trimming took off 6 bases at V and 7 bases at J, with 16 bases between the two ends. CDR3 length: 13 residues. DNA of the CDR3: TGTGCCATCAGAGGAACGTTTCAGCAGGAGCAGTACTTC. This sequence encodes CAIRGTFQQEQYF.

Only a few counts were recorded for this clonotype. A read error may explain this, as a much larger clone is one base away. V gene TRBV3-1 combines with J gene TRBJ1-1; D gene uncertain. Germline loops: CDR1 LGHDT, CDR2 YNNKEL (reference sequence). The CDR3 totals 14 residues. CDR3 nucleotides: TGTGCCAACAGCCATGTAGGGTCAGGCACTGAAGCTTTCTTT. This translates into CANSHVGSGTEAFF.

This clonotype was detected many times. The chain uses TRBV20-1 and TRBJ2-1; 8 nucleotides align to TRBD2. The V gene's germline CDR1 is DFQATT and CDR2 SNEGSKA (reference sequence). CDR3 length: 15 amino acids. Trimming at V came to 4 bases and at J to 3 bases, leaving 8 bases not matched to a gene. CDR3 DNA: TGCAGTGCTACCCCCCTAGCGGGCATCTACAATGAGCAGTTCTTC. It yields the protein CSATPLAGIYNEQFF.

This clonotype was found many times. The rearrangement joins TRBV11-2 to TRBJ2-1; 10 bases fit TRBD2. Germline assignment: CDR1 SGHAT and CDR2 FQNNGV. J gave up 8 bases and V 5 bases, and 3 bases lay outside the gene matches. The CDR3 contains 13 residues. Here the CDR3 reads CASSRLAGHEQFF. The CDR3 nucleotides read TGTGCCAGCAGCCGACTAGCGGGCCATGAGCAGTTCTTC.

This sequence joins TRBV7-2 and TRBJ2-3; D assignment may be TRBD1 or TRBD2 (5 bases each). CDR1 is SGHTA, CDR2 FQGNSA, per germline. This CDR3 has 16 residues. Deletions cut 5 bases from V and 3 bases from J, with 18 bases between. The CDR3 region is CASSPGASLGTDTQYF. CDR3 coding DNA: TGTGCCAGCAGCCCCGGGGCGTCGCTGGGGACAGATACGCAGTATTTT.

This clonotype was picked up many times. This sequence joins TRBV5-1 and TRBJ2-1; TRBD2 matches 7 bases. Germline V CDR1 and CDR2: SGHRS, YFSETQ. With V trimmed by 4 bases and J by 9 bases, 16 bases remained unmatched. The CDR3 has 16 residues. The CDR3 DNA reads TGCGCCAGCAGCGAGGGAAGCGGGGCGCTGTTAGGTGAGCAGTTCTTC. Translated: CASSEGSGALLGEQFF.

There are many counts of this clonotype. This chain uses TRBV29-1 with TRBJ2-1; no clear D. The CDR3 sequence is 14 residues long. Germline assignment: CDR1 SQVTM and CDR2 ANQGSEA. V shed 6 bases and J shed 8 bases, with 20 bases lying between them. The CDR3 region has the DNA TGCAGCGTGGCGGCGAGCTTAGCTCGGGATGAGCAGTTCTTC. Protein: CSVAASLARDEQFF.

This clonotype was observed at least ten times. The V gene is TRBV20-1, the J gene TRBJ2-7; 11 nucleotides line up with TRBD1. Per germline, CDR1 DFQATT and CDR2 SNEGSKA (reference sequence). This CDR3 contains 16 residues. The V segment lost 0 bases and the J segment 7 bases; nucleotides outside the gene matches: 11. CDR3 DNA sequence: TGCAGTGCTAGAGATCCCGGGACAGGGGGATCGGGGGAGCAGTACTTC. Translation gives CSARDPGTGGSGEQYF.

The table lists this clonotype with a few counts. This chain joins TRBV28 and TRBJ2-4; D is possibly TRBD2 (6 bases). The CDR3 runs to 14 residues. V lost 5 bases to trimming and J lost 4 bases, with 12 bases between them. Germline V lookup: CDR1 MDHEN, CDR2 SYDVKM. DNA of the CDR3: TGTGCCAGCAGTCCTCTAGCGCCGAAAAACATTCAGTACTTC. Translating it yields CASSPLAPKNIQYF.

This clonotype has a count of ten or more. The CDR3 region is CSVPGGGTANTGELFF. CDR3 DNA: TGCAGCGTCCCGGGGGGTGGGACAGCGAACACCGGGGAGCTGTTTTTT. The rearrangement uses TRBV29-1 and TRBJ2-2; tentatively, D is TRBD1 or TRBD2 (7 bases each). This CDR3 is 16 amino acids long. V lost 6 bases, J lost 0 bases, and 17 bases lay in between. Germline V CDR1 and CDR2: SQVTM, ANQGSEA.

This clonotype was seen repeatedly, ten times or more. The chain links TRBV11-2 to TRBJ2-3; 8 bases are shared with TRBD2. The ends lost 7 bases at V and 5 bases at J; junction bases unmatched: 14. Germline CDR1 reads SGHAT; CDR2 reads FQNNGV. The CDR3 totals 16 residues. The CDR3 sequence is CASTRLGLAGGDTQYF. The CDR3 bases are TGTGCCAGCACCCGCTTAGGGCTAGCGGGTGGAGATACGCAGTATTTT.

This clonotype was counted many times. The CDR3 sequence: CASSPSGTVGPEAFF. CDR3 sequence (DNA): TGTGCCAGCTCACCTTCCGGGACAGTGGGCCCTGAAGCTTTCTTT. This rearrangement joins TRBV18 to TRBJ1-1, with 7 bases fitting TRBD1. There are 15 residues in the CDR3. Germline lookup yields CDR1 KGHSH and CDR2 LQKENI. The ends lost 3 bases at V and 6 bases at J; junction bases unmatched: 10.

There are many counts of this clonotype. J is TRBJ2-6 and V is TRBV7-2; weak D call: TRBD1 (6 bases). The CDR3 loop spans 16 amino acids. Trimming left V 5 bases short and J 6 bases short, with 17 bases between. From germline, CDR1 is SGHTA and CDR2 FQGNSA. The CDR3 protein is CASSLRQVVKANVLTF. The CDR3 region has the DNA TGTGCCAGCAGCCTCCGACAGGTTGTTAAGGCCAACGTCCTGACTTTC.